This TCR beta chain was recovered during a study of cytomegalovirus exposure and HLA in healthy donors. Amplification used 60 Vbeta primers and 13 Jbeta primers. Method: immunoSEQ multiplex PCR; TCRdb's copy keeps in-frame clones and lacks some. Of roughly 56,000 clones listed, about 87% were seen once; the top ten hold roughly 1.5%. Per the germline V gene, CDR1 is GTSNPN and CDR2 is SVGIG (reference sequence). Trimming took off 5 bases at V and 5 bases at J, with 12 bases between the two ends. The CDR3 sequence is 13 residues long. The sequenced sample was PBMCs. The chain combines TRBV30 with TRBJ1-4; perhaps TRBD1 as D (5 bases). The receptor was derived from a man aged 18 to 30 in good health and CMV-seronegative. DNA for the CDR3: TGTGCCTGGTGCCCGGGGGGGAATGAAAAACTGTTTTTT. Residues: CAWCPGGNEKLFF. The variable domain in full, completed from reference TRBV30 and TRBJ1-4, reads SQTIHQWPATLVQPVGSPLSLECTVEGTSNPNLYWYRQAAGRGLQLLFYSVGIGQISSEVPQNLSASRPQDRQFILSSKKLLLSDSGFYLCAWCPGGNEKLFFGSGTQLSVL.